This TCR beta chain emerged from a study of blood T cell repertoires in COVID-19. The protocol was immunoSEQ multiplex PCR, while the TCRdb copy is restricted to in-frame clones and leaves out a portion. The table lists some 270,000 clones, roughly nine tenths of them singletons. The CDR3 is made up of 16 amino acids. V dropped 5 bases and J dropped 2 bases, with 15 bases sitting between them. Germline V gene sequence: CDR1 MDHEN, CDR2 SYDVKM. Specimen: PBMCs or T cells enriched from blood (not recorded which). The chain combines TRBV28 with TRBJ1-4, with D unclear. This receptor was obtained from a woman aged 60-75 years who had recovered from COVID-19. CDR3 region: CASSRYRAGTNEKLFF. In nucleotides, the CDR3 is TGTGCCAGCAGTAGATATCGGGCGGGGACTAATGAAAAACTGTTTTTT.